One T cell receptor (beta chain) is described in this entry. Its specificity is not known. This entry comes from a study of siplizumab effects on memory and regulatory T cells. This CDR3 spans 13 amino acids. Germline CDR1 SGHTA, CDR2 FQGTGA. After removal of 2 bases from V and 6 bases from J, the junction contained 4 bases not matched to a gene. Study conclusions and caveats: No naive or memory phenotype could be assigned to roughly 75-97% of proliferating clones.

TCRdb keeps only in-frame clones here, not all; method: immunoSEQ multiplex PCR. The table has about 56,000 clones, over 95% seen once. This chain connects TRBV7-3 to TRBJ2-7; 7 bases map to TRBD2. Source material: naive CD8+ T cells sorted from blood. The sequence was obtained from a human donor in good health. CDR3 loop: CASSLGAGAEQYF. The CDR3 DNA is TGTGCCAGCAGCTTAGGGGCGGGAGCCGAGCAGTACTTC. Full variable domain (rest looked up from reference TRBV7-3 and TRBJ2-7): GAGVSQTPSNKVTEKGKYVELRCDPISGHTALYWYRQSLGQGPEFLIYFQGTGAADDSGLPNDRFFAVRPEGSVSTLKIQRTERGDSAVYLCASSLGAGAEQYFGPGTRLTVT.